This is a list of T cell receptor beta chains from one sample in a study of T-cell memory formation after mild COVID-19. Each CDR3 protein is one row after TCRdb ran MiXCR on the 5' RACE reads. The sample includes a few hundred thousand distinct CDR3 sequences, roughly a fifth of them seen just once. The sample comprised PBMCs or a T cell subset sorted from them (not recorded which). These receptors were collected from a man aged 18 to 30 who had mild COVID-19 (a few samples of this study predate the infection). Cell type and time point are not known. Each CDR3 is given with its conserved first and last residue. D genes are given only for firm matches. Clone size is stated in some rows and not others, as once, few, many or a class when expanded.

v_call	clone_size	j_call	d_call	cdr3_nt	cdr3_aa
TRBV27	-	TRBJ2-4	TRBD1	TGTGCCAGCAGACGGACAGGGGGACTCGCGTACATTCAGTACTTC	CASRRTGGLAYIQYF
TRBV7-3	few	TRBJ2-2	-	TGTGCCAGCAGCTTAGGCAGGGTTGCCGGGGAGCTGTTTTTT	CASSLGRVAGELFF
TRBV20-1	-	TRBJ1-2	-	TGCAGTGCTAGTGTCGCAGGGCCTTATGGCTACACCTTC	CSASVAGPYGYTF
TRBV12-3/TRBV12-4	few	TRBJ1-2	-	TGTGCCAGCAGTTTCGGGGACGGAAGCTATGGCTACACCTTC	CASSFGDGSYGYTF
TRBV7-9	-	TRBJ1-2	TRBD1	TGTGCCAGCAGCTGGGACAGATTCTATGGCTACACCTTC	CASSWDRFYGYTF
TRBV30	-	TRBJ2-3	-	TGTGCCTGGAACCGACCCACAGATACGCAGTATTTT	CAWNRPTDTQYF
TRBV6-2/TRBV6-3	few	TRBJ1-1	TRBD1	TGTGCCAGCAGTTACGGCAGGGACAGGGGCGACACTGAAGCTTTCTTT	CASSYGRDRGDTEAFF
TRBV6-1	-	TRBJ1-1	-	TGTGCCAGCAGTGAGTGGACCCGTGAGAGTTTCTTT	CASSEWTRESFF
TRBV11-2	few	TRBJ1-5	-	TGTGCCAGCAGCTTCAGGGGTTTAGAGGGTCAGCCCCAGCATTTT	CASSFRGLEGQPQHF
TRBV7-9	-	TRBJ2-7	-	TGTGCCAGCAGCTTAGAGCCCTCTAGTACCCACGAGCAGTACTTC	CASSLEPSSTHEQYF
TRBV6-4	few	TRBJ2-7	-	TGTGCCAGCAGGACCGACACCCTCTACGAGCAGTACTTC	CASRTDTLYEQYF
TRBV29-1	-	TRBJ1-1	-	TGCAGCGGGCGGGGGGGCACAGTAAACACTGAAGCTTTCTTT	CSGRGGTVNTEAFF
TRBV6-2/TRBV6-3	few	TRBJ1-1	-	TGTGCCAGCAGTTACCCGGGATTGAACACTGAAGCTTTCTTT	CASSYPGLNTEAFF
TRBV7-9	-	TRBJ2-3	-	TGTGCCAGCAGCGACCCGGGGACTTCAGATACGCAGTATTTT	CASSDPGTSDTQYF
TRBV3-1	-	TRBJ2-7	-	TGTGCCAGCAGCCAAGCCGTTGCCTACGAGCAGTACTTC	CASSQAVAYEQYF
TRBV7-2	few	TRBJ2-4	-	TGTGCCAGCAGCTTAGACGTCGACGTGAACATTCAGTACTTC	CASSLDVDVNIQYF
TRBV7-9	many	TRBJ1-2	TRBD1	TGTGCCAGCAGCCCGTGGACAGGATCTTATGGCTACACCTTC	CASSPWTGSYGYTF
TRBV4-3	-	TRBJ2-5	-	TGCGCCAGCAGCCAACGGGAACAAGAGACCCAGTACTTC	CASSQREQETQYF
TRBV4-3	-	TRBJ2-5	-	TGCGCCAGCAGCCAAGGAAACAGGCAAGAGACCCAGTACTTC	CASSQGNRQETQYF
TRBV5-4	-	TRBJ1-4	-	TGTGCCAGCAGCTCGGCAGCGAATGAAAAACTGTTTTTT	CASSSAANEKLFF
TRBV7-9	-	TRBJ2-3	-	TGTGCCAGCAGCTTAGCCGGGTGGAACACAGATACGCAGTATTTT	CASSLAGWNTDTQYF
TRBV2	few	TRBJ2-7	TRBD1	TGTGCCAGCAAGGACAGGTACACCTCCTACGAGCAGTACTTC	CASKDRYTSYEQYF
TRBV2	few	TRBJ2-3	-	TGTGCCAGCAGTAGTCAGGGGGGGAGCACAGATACGCAGTATTTT	CASSSQGGSTDTQYF
TRBV7-7	few	TRBJ2-7	-	TGTGCCAGCAGCCCTATTGGGGGACGGAGGGGGGCCCACTCCTACGAGCAGTACTTC	CASSPIGGRRGAHSYEQYF
TRBV7-9	few	TRBJ2-1	-	TGTGCCAGCAGCGAAGGGACATACAATGAGCAGTTCTTC	CASSEGTYNEQFF
TRBV29-1	-	TRBJ2-3	-	TGCAGCGTTGCGGACGGGTCAATATACAATACGCAGTATTTT	CSVADGSIYNTQYF
TRBV12-3/TRBV12-4	few	TRBJ1-2	-	TGTGCCAGCAGCCCACAGGGACTCTATGGCTACACCTTC	CASSPQGLYGYTF
TRBV6-1	-	TRBJ1-5	-	TGTGCCAGCAGTGAAGCGAGTCGGGGTCAGCCCCAGCATTTT	CASSEASRGQPQHF